These 19 T cell receptor beta chains came from one sample sequenced in a study of T cell clonotyping in hematopoietic cell transplantation. Data came from immunoSEQ multiplex PCR; TCRdb stores just in-frame clones and leaves some out. The sample consists of roughly 37,000 clones, approximately 88% of them appearing once. Sequencing was carried out using peripheral blood mononuclear cells. These receptors were collected from a woman between 35 and 50 years old in good health. Some clones in this sample may be carry-over from other donors' samples.

CDR3 bases: TGTGCCAGCAGCCAATCACGGAACACCGGGGAGCTGTTTTTT. Translation: CASSQSRNTGELFF. The chain recombines TRBV7-2 with TRBJ2-2, with D hard to call. CDR1 and CDR2 from the germline V gene are SGHTA and FQGNSA. V gave up 5 bases and J gave up 1 base, with 8 bases separating them. This CDR3 is 14 amino acids long. Based on the CDR3 plus reference TRBV7-2 and TRBJ2-2, the full variable domain is GAGVSQSPSNKVTEKGKDVELRCDPISGHTALYWYRQSLGQGLEFLIYFQGNSAPDKSGLPSDRFSAERTGGSVSTLTIQRTQQEDSAVYLCASSQSRNTGELFFGEGSRLTVL.

The chain combines TRBV30 with TRBJ1-5; D ambiguous. Germline CDR1 GTSNPN, CDR2 SVGIG (reference sequence). The germline V and J ends were trimmed by 0 bases and 4 bases, with 10 bases remaining between them. The CDR3 is made up of 14 amino acids. CDR3 region: CAWSVKAVNQPQHF. CDR3 coding DNA: TGTGCCTGGAGTGTAAAGGCCGTAAATCAGCCCCAGCATTTT.

The rearrangement joins TRBV5-6 to TRBJ2-7; tentatively, D is TRBD1 or TRBD2 (5 bases each). V gave up 7 bases and J gave up 1 base, with 15 bases separating them. Germline lookup yields CDR1 SGHDT and CDR2 YYEEEE. This CDR3 region has 14 residues. The CDR3 loop is CASVGTARSYEQYF. DNA for the CDR3: TGTGCCAGCGTTGGGACCGCCAGATCCTACGAGCAGTACTTC.

The genes are TRBV4-2 and TRBJ1-5; no definite D call. CDR1 is LGHNA, CDR2 YNFKEQ, per germline. The V and J ends lost 0 bases and 4 bases respectively, with 7 bases between them. This CDR3 region has 14 residues. Written as DNA, the CDR3 is TGTGCCAGCAGCCAAGATCTGGGAAATCAGCCCCAGCATTTT. Its translation: CASSQDLGNQPQHF.

This chain connects TRBV7-8 to TRBJ1-1; D is unclear. CDR3 length: 13 residues. The germline CDR1 and CDR2 sequences are SGHVS and FQNEAQ. With 1 base removed from V and 10 bases from J, the gap between germline ends came to 13 bases. Here the CDR3 reads CASSLGGEERAFF. Here the CDR3 DNA reads TGTGCCAGCAGCTTAGGAGGCGAGGAGCGAGCTTTCTTT. The full variable domain, its missing parts supplied by reference TRBV7-8 and TRBJ1-1, is GAGVSQSPRYKVAKRGQDVALRCDPISGHVSLFWYQQALGQGPEFLTYFQNEAQLDKSGLPSDRFFAERPEGSVSTLKIQRTQQEDSAVYLCASSLGGEERAFFGQGTRLTVV.

The chain couples TRBV5-1 to TRBJ1-5; no clear D. V was cut by 4 bases and J by 5 bases, with 13 bases left in between. The germline gives CDR1 SGHRS, CDR2 YFSETQ. The CDR3 runs 14 residues. CDR3 sequence reads: CASSLAGQDQPQHF. CDR3 nucleotides: TGCGCCAGCAGCCTAGCAGGTCAGGATCAGCCCCAGCATTTT.

The chain carries TRBV7-8 and TRBJ2-7; 14 bases match TRBD2. The CDR3 loop spans 13 amino acids. CDR1 is SGHVS, CDR2 FQNEAQ, per germline. The junction had 0 bases not matched to a gene; V was cut back by 8 bases and J by 3 bases. The CDR3 bases are TGTGCCAGCGGGACTAGCGGGGGCTACGAGCAGTACTTC. Its protein product is CASGTSGGYEQYF.

Only a few counts were recorded for this clone. The chain uses TRBV5-1 and TRBJ2-3; no clear D. CDR1 SGHRS and CDR2 YFSETQ come from the germline V gene. V lost 7 bases and J lost 6, with 12 bases in between. The CDR3 length is 12 residues. In DNA form, the CDR3 reads TGCGCCAGCCAAACGGATCGTGATACGCAGTATTTT. Protein product: CASQTDRDTQYF.

The V gene is TRBV28, the J gene TRBJ2-3; D is perhaps TRBD2 (5 bases). The V end was cut by 5 bases, the J end by 2 bases, with 14 bases between. This CDR3 comprises 15 residues. The germline CDR1 and CDR2 sequences are MDHEN and SYDVKM. DNA for the CDR3: TGTGCCAGCAGTGTCGGGGAGATTGACACAGATACGCAGTATTTT. Translated, it gives CASSVGEIDTDTQYF.

This sequence joins TRBV4-3 and TRBJ2-7; D is unclear. This CDR3 region has 13 residues. Germline loops: CDR1 LGHNA, CDR2 YSLEER. V was trimmed by 0 bases and J by 5 bases, leaving 8 bases between them. Here the CDR3 DNA reads TGCGCCAGCAGCCAAGAAGAAGGCCACGAGCAGTACTTC. As protein: CASSQEEGHEQYF.

J is TRBJ2-1 and V is TRBV28; D might be TRBD1 or TRBD2, each matching 5 bases. The length of the CDR3 is 15 residues. Germline loops: CDR1 MDHEN, CDR2 SYDVKM. Trimming took off 8 bases at V and 5 bases at J, with 19 bases between the two ends. In DNA, the CDR3 is TGTGCCAGCCCCTGTCCGAGGGGCCAAGACAATGAGCAGTTCTTC. Translation gives CASPCPRGQDNEQFF. The full variable domain, rest sourced from reference TRBV28 and TRBJ2-1, is DVKVTQSSRYLVKRTGEKVFLECVQDMDHENMFWYRQDPGLGLRLIYFSYDVKMKEKGDIPEGYSVSREKKERFSLILESASTNQTSMYLCASPCPRGQDNEQFFGPGTRLTVL.

The CDR3 DNA is TGTGCCAGAGACCGCGGGAGAAGGACAGATACGCAGTATTTT. It encodes CARDRGRRTDTQYF. The chain carries TRBV4-2 and TRBJ2-3; TRBD2 matches 7 bases. V was clipped by 9 bases and J by 3 bases; unmatched bases: 9. This CDR3 has 14 residues. Per the germline V gene, CDR1 is LGHNA and CDR2 is YNFKEQ.

The J gene is TRBJ1-5, the V gene TRBV30; unclear D gene. Germline V lookup: CDR1 GTSNPN, CDR2 SVGIG (reference sequence). This CDR3 region has 15 residues. V lost 2 bases to trimming and J lost 0 bases, with 11 bases between them. The CDR3 bases are TGTGCCTGGAGTTCAATGAGAGTTAGCAATCAGCCCCAGCATTTT. It specifies CAWSSMRVSNQPQHF.

The rearrangement joins TRBV5-4 to TRBJ2-1; D is ambiguous. The germline CDR1 and CDR2 sequences are SGHNT and YYREEE (reference sequence). Deletions cut 4 bases from V and 6 bases from J, with 11 bases between. The CDR3 loop spans 13 amino acids. The CDR3 sequence: CASSREFVNEQFF. The CDR3 DNA reads TGTGCCAGCAGCAGGGAATTTGTCAATGAGCAGTTCTTC. Variable domain in full (rest from reference TRBV5-4 and TRBJ2-1): ETGVTQSPTHLIKTRGQQVTLRCSSQSGHNTVSWYQQALGQGPQFIFQYYREEENGRGNFPPRFSGLQFPNYSSELNVNALELDDSALYLCASSREFVNEQFFGPGTRLTVL.

The chain joins TRBV5-4 to TRBJ2-5; 10 bases agree with TRBD1. Per the germline V gene, CDR1 is SGHNT and CDR2 is YYREEE (reference sequence). The CDR3 consists of 12 residues. Trimming took 8 bases from V and 6 from J; bases not matched to a gene: 4. The CDR3 loop is CASRDRGKTQYF. CDR3 in DNA: TGTGCCAGTCGGGACAGGGGCAAGACCCAGTACTTC.

The chain joins TRBV5-1 to TRBJ1-5; a weak D match, TRBD1 (5 bases). The CDR3 extends over 15 amino acids. Trimming stripped 2 bases from V and 0 bases from J, with 9 bases between. Germline-derived CDR1 and CDR2 are SGHRS and YFSETQ. The CDR3 reads CASSLGTDSNQPQHF. The CDR3 DNA sequence: TGCGCCAGCAGCTTAGGGACGGATAGCAATCAGCCCCAGCATTTT.

To note about this clone: Distinct nucleotide sequences in the sample also encode this CDR3. The chain employs TRBV7-2 and TRBJ2-7; the match to TRBD2 covers 16 bases. Germline CDR1 and CDR2: SGHTA and FQGNSA. The V gene end was trimmed by 5 bases and the J gene end by 7 bases; junction bases not matched to a gene: 5. CDR3 length equals 15 residues. The CDR3 here is CASSPPGLAGGEQYF. The CDR3, as DNA: TGTGCCAGCAGCCCCCCGGGACTAGCGGGAGGGGAGCAGTACTTC.

This sequence joins TRBV5-4 and TRBJ2-3; D not resolved. The CDR3 is 13 residues long. Germline V gives CDR1 SGHNT, CDR2 YYREEE (reference sequence). V dropped 2 bases and J dropped 6 bases, with 10 bases sitting between them. The CDR3, as DNA: TGTGCCAGCAGCTTCTCAGAGTGGGATACGCAGTATTTT. Protein product: CASSFSEWDTQYF.

The chain links TRBV28 to TRBJ2-7, with 7 bases matching TRBD2. The V gene end was trimmed by 6 bases and the J gene end by 4 bases; junction bases not matched to a gene: 12. Germline values: CDR1 MDHEN, CDR2 SYDVKM. This CDR3 has 15 residues. This chain's CDR3 is CASSPTGGSVYEQYF. The DNA for the CDR3 is TGTGCCAGCAGCCCGACCGGCGGGAGTGTATACGAGCAGTACTTC.